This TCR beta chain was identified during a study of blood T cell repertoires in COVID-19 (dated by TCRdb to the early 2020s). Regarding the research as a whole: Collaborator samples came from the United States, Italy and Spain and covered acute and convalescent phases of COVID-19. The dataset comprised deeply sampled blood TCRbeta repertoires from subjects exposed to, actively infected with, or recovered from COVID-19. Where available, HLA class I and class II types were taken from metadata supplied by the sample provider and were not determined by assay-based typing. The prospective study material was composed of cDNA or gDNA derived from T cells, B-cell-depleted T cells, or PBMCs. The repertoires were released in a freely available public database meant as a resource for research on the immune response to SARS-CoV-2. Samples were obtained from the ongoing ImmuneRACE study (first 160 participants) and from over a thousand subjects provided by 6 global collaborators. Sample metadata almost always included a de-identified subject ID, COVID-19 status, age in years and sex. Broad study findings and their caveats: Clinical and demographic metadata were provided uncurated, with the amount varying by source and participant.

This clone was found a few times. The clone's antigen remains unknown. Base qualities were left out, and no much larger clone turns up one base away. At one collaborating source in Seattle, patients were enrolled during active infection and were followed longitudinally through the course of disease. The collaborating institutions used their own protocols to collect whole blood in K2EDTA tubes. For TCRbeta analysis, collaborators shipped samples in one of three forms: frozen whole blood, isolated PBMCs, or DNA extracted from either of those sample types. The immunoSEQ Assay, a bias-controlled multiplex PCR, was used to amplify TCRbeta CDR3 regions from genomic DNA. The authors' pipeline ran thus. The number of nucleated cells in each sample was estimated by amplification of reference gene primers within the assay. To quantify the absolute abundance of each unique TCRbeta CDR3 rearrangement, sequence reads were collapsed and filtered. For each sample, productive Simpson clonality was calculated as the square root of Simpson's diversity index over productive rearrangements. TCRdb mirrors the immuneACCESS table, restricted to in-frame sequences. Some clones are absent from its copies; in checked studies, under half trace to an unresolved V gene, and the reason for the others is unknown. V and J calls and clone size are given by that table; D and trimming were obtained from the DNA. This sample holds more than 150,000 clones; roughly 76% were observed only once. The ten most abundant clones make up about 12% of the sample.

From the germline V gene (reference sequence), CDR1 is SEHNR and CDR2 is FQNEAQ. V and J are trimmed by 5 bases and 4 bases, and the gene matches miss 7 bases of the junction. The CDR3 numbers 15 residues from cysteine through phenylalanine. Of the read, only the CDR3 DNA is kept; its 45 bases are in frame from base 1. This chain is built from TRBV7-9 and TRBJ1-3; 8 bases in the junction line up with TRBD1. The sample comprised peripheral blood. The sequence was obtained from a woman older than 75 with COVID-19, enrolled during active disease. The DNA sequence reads TGTGCCAGCAGCCCCGGACAGGGAGACGGAAACACCATATATTTT. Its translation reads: CASSPGQGDGNTIYF.